Sequencing of this TCR beta chain was carried out in a study of shared clonotypes between healthy human individuals. Whole-study context: Serving as donors were a couple of women and three men, whose ages spanned 18 to 49. Study observations and caveats: Rarefaction revealed incomplete sorted-subset sequencing despite large depth.

In germline, CDR1 is MNHNY, CDR2 SVGAGI (reference sequence). This CDR3 is built from 16 residues. Trimming pared 8 bases from V and 0 bases from J, leaving 17 bases between. Note on this clone: Its specificity is not known.

Within Nashville, Tennessee resided all donors, each a Caucasian adult. The CD4+ fraction was divided into a CD45RA+ naive subset and a CD45RA-negative memory subset. Libraries were prepared by immunoSEQ multiplex PCR; TCRdb keeps only in-frame clonotypes and omits some of them. The table records more than 2 million clones, over 85% of them present only once. This chain joins TRBV6-6 and TRBJ1-5; D uncertain. The sequence was obtained from a man between 18 and 35 years old in good health. Source material: naive CD4+ T cells sorted from blood. Subset specified: CD45RA+ positively selected. The CDR3 loop is CASHATLEDSNQPQHF. The CDR3, as DNA: TGTGCCAGCCACGCGACACTGGAGGATAGCAATCAGCCCCAGCATTTT.